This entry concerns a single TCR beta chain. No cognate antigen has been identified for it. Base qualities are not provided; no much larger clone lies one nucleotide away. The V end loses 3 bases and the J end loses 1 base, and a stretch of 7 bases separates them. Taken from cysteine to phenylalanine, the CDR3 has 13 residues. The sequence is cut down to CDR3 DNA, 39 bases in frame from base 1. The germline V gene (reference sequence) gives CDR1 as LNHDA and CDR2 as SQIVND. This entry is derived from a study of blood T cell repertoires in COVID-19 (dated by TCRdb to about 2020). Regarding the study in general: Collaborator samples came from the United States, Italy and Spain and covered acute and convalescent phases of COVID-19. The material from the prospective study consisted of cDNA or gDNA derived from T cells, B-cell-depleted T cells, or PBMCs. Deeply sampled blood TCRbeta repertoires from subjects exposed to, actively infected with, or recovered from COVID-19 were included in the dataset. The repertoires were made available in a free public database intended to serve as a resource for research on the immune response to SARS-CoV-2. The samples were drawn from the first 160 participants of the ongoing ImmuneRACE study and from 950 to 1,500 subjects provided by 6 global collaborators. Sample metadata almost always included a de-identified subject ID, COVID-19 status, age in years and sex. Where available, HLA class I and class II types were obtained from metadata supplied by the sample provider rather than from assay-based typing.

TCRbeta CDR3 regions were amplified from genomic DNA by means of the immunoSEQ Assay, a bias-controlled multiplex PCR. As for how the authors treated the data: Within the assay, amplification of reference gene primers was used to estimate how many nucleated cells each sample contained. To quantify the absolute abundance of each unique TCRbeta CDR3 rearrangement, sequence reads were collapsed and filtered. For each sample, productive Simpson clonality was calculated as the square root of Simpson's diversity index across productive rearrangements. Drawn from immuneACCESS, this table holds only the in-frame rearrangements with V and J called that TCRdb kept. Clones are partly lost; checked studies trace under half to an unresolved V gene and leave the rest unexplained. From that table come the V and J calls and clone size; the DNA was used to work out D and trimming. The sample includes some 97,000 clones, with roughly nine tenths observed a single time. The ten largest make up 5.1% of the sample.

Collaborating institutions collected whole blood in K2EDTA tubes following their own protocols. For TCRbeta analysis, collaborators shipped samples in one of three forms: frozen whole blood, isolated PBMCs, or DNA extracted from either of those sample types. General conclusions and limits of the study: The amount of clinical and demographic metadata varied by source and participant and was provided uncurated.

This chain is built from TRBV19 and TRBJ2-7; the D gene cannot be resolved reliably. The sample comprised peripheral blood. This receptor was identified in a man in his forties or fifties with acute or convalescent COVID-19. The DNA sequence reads TGTGCCAGTAGTATGGCCAAATCCTACGAGCAGTACTTC. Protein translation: CASSMAKSYEQYF.